These 6 T cell receptor beta chains share one sample of origin, sequenced in a study of cytomegalovirus exposure and HLA in healthy donors. Some clones are missing from TCRdb's copy, which holds only in-frame ones; the method was immunoSEQ multiplex PCR. The sample yields 150,000 to 200,000 clones, about 96% seen once. The source material was PBMCs. These receptors originate from a young woman in good health and CMV-seronegative.

This chain links TRBV15 with TRBJ1-5; possible D gene TRBD1, 6 bases. This CDR3 has 16 amino acids. The germline V and J ends were trimmed by 0 bases and 3 bases, with 12 bases remaining between them. In germline, CDR1 is LNHNV, CDR2 YYDKDF (reference sequence). The CDR3 nucleotides are TGTGCCACCAGCAGAGAACGAGGGACAACCAATCAGCCCCAGCATTTT. Translation gives CATSRERGTTNQPQHF.

The gene calls are TRBV7-2 and TRBJ1-1; weak D call: TRBD1 (5 bases). Germline CDR1 reads SGHTA; CDR2 reads FQGNSA. The V end was cut by 5 bases, the J end by 1 base, with 11 bases between. The CDR3 length is 14 residues. The CDR3 region is CASSPNGGNTEAFF. CDR3 bases: TGTGCCAGCAGCCCCAACGGGGGGAACACTGAAGCTTTCTTT. Looking up the rest from reference TRBV7-2 and TRBJ1-1 gives the full variable domain: GAGVSQSPSNKVTEKGKDVELRCDPISGHTALYWYRQSLGQGLEFLIYFQGNSAPDKSGLPSDRFSAERTGGSVSTLTIQRTQQEDSAVYLCASSPNGGNTEAFFGQGTRLTVV.

The J gene is TRBJ1-6, the V gene TRBV6-1, with D possibly matching TRBD1 (5 bases). V gave up 1 base and J gave up 6 bases, with 13 bases separating them. Germline CDR1 MNHNS, CDR2 SASEGT. This CDR3 contains 16 residues. This CDR3 is CASSEVGGRINSPLHF. The CDR3 DNA is TGTGCCAGCAGTGAAGTCGGGGGGAGGATTAATTCACCCCTCCACTTT.

V gene TRBV6-6 combines with J gene TRBJ1-6; a possible D gene is TRBD1 (6 bases). Germline loops: CDR1 MNHNY, CDR2 SVGAGI (reference sequence). This CDR3 has 15 amino acids. With 2 bases removed from V and 10 bases from J, the gap between germline ends came to 15 bases. CDR3 loop: CASSYPHGGRSPLHF. CDR3 nucleotides: TGTGCCAGCAGTTACCCCCACGGGGGGCGATCACCCCTCCACTTT.

The chain joins TRBV7-9 to TRBJ2-7; TRBD1 matches at 7 bases. The CDR3 extends over 14 amino acids. Germline lookup yields CDR1 SEHNR and CDR2 FQNEAQ (reference sequence). V shed 0 bases and J 9 bases; nucleotides not matched to a gene: 8. The CDR3 protein is CASSLAVRGRGQYF. The CDR3 DNA is TGTGCCAGCAGCTTAGCGGTGAGGGGGCGCGGGCAGTACTTC.

This sequence joins TRBV6-5 and TRBJ2-6, with 8 bases aligning to TRBD1. CDR1 and CDR2 from the germline V gene are MNHEY and SVGAGI. The CDR3 has 15 residues. The V segment lost 6 bases and the J segment 3 bases; nucleotides outside the gene matches: 4. CDR3 protein: CASRTQGGGANVLTF. DNA for the CDR3: TGTGCCAGCAGGACACAGGGGGGTGGGGCCAACGTCCTGACTTTC.